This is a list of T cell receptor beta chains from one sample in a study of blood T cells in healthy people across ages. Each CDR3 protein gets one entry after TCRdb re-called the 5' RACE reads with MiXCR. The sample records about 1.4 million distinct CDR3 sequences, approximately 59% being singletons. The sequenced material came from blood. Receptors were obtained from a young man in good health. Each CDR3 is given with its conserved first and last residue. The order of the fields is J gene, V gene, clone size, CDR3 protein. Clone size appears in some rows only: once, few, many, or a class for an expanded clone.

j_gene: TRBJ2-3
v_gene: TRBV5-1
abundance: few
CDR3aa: CASSLNSENTDTQYF

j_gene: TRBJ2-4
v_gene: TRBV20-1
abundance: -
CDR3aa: CSASLADQNIQYF

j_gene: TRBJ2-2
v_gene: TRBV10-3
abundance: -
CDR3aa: CAISEAGTGRTLTGELFF

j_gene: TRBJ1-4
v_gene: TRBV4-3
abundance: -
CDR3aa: CASSQEVRVGEKLFF

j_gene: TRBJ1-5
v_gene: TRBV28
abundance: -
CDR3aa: CASSFPHTRKVDQPQHF

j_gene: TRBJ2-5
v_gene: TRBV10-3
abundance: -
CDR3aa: CATGLAGEETQYF

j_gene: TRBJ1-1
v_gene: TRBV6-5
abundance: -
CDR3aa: CASSYSAQTNTEAFF

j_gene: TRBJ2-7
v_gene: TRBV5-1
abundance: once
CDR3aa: CASRAGHPYEQYF

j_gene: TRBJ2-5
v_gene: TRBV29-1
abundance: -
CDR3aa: CSVEVAGSGQYF

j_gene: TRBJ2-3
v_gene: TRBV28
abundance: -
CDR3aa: CASSPRDRGKTDTQYF

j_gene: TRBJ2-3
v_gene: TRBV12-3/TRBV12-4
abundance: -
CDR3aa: CASSSLAGEADTQYF

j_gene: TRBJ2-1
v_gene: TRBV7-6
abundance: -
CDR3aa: CASSDRVGHEQFF

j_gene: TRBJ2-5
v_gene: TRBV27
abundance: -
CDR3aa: CASSLGAAEETQYF

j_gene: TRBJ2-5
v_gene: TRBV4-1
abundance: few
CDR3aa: CASSRRLADEETQYF

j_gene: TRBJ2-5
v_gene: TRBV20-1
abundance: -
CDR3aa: CSATPGQDQETQYF

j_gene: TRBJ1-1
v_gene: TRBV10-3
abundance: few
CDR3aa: CAISESPGNTEAFF

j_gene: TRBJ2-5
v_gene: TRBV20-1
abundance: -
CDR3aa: CSARGHSGNEQYF

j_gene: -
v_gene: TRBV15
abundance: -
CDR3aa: CATSPLGASYEQYF

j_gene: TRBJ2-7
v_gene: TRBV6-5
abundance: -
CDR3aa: CASSYSANSDEQYF

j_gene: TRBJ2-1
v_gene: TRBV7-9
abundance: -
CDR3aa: CASSKTEQETQFF

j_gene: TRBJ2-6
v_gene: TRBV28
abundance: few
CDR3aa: CASRESSGANVLTF

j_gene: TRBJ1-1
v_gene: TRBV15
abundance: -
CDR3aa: CATSSTRARGEAFF

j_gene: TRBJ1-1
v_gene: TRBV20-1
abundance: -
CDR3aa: CSAYSAMNTEAFF

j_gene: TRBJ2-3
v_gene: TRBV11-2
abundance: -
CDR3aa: CASSPRRDRGTDTLYF

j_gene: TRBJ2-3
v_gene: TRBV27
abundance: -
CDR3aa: CASSPTGLAGLTDTQYF

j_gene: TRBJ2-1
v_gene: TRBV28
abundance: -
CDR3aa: CASSFRVRESPYNEQFF

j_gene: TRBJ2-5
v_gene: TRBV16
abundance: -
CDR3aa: CASSQLNSLETQYF

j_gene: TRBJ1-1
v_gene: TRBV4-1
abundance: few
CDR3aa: CASSQVNRGFEAFF

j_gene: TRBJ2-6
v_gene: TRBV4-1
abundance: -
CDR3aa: CASSIGQGIFGANVLTF

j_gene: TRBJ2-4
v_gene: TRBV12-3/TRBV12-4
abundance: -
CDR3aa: CASSLKSGISQYF

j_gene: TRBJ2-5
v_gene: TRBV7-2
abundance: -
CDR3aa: CASSGRRAGGKETQYF

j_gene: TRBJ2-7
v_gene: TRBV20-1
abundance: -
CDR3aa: CSARVPGGRTYEQYF

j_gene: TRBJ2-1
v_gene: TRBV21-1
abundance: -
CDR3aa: CASSKVRLAGIGRRLYNEQFF

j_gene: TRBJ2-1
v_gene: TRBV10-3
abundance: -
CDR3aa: CAISATHNEQFF

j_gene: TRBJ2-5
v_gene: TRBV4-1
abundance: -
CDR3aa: CASSQVNLDNEQYF

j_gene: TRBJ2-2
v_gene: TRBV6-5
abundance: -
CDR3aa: CASSYRGLAGTGELFF

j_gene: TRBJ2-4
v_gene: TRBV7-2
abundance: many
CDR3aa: CASSLDLATQYF

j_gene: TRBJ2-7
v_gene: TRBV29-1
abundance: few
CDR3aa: CSVRDRSYEQYF

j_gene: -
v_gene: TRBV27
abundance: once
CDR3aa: CASSLNGRYYEQYF

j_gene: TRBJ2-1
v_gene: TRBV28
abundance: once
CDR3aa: CASSGGQKINEQFF

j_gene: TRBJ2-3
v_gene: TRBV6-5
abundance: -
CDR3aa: CASSYSDRAESGIPQDTQYF

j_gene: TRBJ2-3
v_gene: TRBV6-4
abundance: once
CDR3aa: CASSDRATDTQYF

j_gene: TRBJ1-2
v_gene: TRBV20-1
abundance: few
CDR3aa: CSAIIQGRANANYGYTF

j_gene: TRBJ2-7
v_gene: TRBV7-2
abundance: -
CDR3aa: CASSSLWGSSYEQYF

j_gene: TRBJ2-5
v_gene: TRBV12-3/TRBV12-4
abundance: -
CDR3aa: CASSFLQGKQYF

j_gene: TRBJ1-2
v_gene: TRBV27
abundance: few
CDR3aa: CASSLSSNLSPGTYGYTF

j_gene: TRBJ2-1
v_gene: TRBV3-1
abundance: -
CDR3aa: CASSQVAGGRIGNEQFF

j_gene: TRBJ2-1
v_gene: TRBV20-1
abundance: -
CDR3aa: CNAAHGGPTAYNEQFF

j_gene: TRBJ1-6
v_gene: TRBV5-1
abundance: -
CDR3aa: CASSLGPENSPLHF

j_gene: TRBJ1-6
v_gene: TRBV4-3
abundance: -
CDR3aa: CASSHRHGVGNSPLHF

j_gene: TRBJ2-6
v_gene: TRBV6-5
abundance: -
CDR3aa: CASARTGSGANVLTF

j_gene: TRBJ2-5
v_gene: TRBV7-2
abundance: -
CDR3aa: CASRTQREVEQYF

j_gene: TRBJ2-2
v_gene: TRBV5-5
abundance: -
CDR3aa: CASSWRQAYTGELFF